This entry describes one T cell receptor beta chain. Its cognate antigen has yet to be identified. Base qualities are missing; no much larger clone stands one base away. To sequence the TCRbeta CDR3 region, genomic DNA was isolated from the sorted cells. TCRbeta CDR3 regions were sequenced using the immunoSEQ Assay. Here the immuneACCESS table is served through TCRdb, limited to in-frame sequences with V and J called. Missing clones are a known gap in these copies; in checked studies unresolved V genes cover under half, and the rest lacks a known reason. This sample comprises 45,000 to 50,000 clones, about 87% of them detected only once. The ten largest clones represent 1.9% of the sample. This record comes from a study of OX40 agonist ivuxolimab in advanced cancers. A note on the overall study: Ivuxolimab was an agonistic, fully human IgG2 monoclonal antibody directed against OX40 (CD134), a costimulatory receptor. Prior anti-PD-1, anti-PD-L1 or anti-CTLA-4 therapy was permitted, and checkpoint inhibitors had been received by around 39% of dose-escalation patients. Intravenous ivuxolimab was administered to patients every 2 weeks at six dose levels: 0.01, 0.1, 0.3, 1.5, 3 and 10 mg/kg. Peripheral TCRbeta sequencing aimed to test whether ivuxolimab altered TCR sequence diversity and caused clonal T-cell expansion. The paper covers the monotherapy dose-escalation part of the phase I ivuxolimab trial, which included N = 52 patients. Partial responses occurred in three dose-escalation patients: two with cutaneous melanoma and one with hepatocellular carcinoma. Of the approximately 50 dose-escalation patients, hepatocellular carcinoma was present in approximately 20, melanoma in some 15, renal cell carcinoma in 9 and head and neck cancer in 9. The dose-escalation cohort was roughly 83% male with a mean age of about 58 years, ranging from 23 to 79. Study-level results and caveats: At doses of 0.1 to 3.0 mg/kg, clonal expansion of both CD4+ and CD8+ blood T cells was observed from baseline to week 6. After ivuxolimab, expanded clones were on average more numerous among CD8+ T cells than among CD4+ T cells. Low levels of normalized T-cell clonal expansion were also shown by some nonresponding patients. The antigen specificity of the peripheral T cells that underwent clonal expansion was not determined. Partial responders in the 0.1-3.0 mg/kg groups had among the lowest normalized peripheral clonal expansion, especially among CD8+ T cells.

From the cysteine up to the phenylalanine, the CDR3 has a length of 13 residues. The kept DNA is CDR3 alone, 39 bases in frame from the first base. Looking up the germline V gene (reference sequence) yields CDR1 SEHNR and CDR2 FQNEAQ. Germline trimming: 8 bases from V, 0 bases from J; junction bases outside gene matches: 3. Patients with autoimmune disease history or receiving systemic immunosuppression were excluded from the trial. Peripheral blood for TCR sequencing was collected from all dose cohorts at baseline, on cycle 4 day 1, and on cycle 7 day 1. The samples were taken from a phase I, first-in-human, multicenter, open-label dose-escalation trial of ivuxolimab. The trial enrolled adults with locally advanced or metastatic head and neck squamous cell, hepatocellular, melanoma or renal cell carcinoma. Before TCR sequencing, CD4+ and CD8+ T cells were separately sorted from peripheral blood.

The chain couples TRBV7-9 to TRBJ2-7; the junction holds 8 bases that match TRBD2. This sample comprised CD4+ or CD8+ T cells sorted from blood, obtained in a trial of the OX40 agonist ivuxolimab. This TCR was recovered from an adult with an advanced solid tumor such as melanoma, head and neck, liver or kidney cancer. The CDR3 reads CASAGGDSYEQYF. The DNA sequence reads TGTGCCAGCGCGGGGGGCGACTCCTACGAGCAGTACTTC. The CDR3 plus the reference TRBV7-9 and TRBJ2-7 genes for the other parts give the full variable domain: DTGVSQNPRHKITKRGQNVTFRCDPISEHNRLYWYRQTLGQGPEFLTYFQNEAQLEKSRLLSDRFSAERPKGSFSTLEIQRTEQGDSAMYLCASAGGDSYEQYFGPGTRLTVT.